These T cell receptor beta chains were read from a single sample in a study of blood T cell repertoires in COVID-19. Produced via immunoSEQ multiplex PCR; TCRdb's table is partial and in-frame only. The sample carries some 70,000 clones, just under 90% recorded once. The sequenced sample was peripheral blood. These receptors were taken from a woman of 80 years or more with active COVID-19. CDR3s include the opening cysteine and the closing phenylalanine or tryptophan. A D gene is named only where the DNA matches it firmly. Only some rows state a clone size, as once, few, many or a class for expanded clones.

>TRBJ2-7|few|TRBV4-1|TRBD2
CASSQSFSGSYEQYF
TGCGCCAGCAGCCAAAGTTTTAGCGGGTCCTACGAGCAGTACTTC
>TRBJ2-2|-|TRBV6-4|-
CASSAAGKNTGELFF
TGTGCCAGCAGTGCCGCGGGAAAGAACACCGGGGAGCTGTTTTTT
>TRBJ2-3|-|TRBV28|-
CASSSPPLSDTQYF
TGTGCCAGCAGTTCCCCCCCCTTATCAGATACGCAGTATTTT
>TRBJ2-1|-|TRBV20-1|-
CSDRLGDEQFF
TGCAGTGACAGGTTAGGAGATGAGCAGTTCTTC
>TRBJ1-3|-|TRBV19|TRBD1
CATQDRAFGNTIYF
TGTGCCACCCAAGACAGGGCATTTGGAAACACCATATATTTT
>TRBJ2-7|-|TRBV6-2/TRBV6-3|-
CASSYQGDENYEQYF
TGTGCCAGCAGTTACCAAGGAGATGAAAACTACGAGCAGTACTTC
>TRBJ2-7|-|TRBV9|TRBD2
CASSVGLAGSYEQYF
TGTGCCAGCAGCGTAGGTCTAGCGGGATCCTACGAGCAGTACTTC
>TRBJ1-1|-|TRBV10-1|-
CASRVIRGGEPEAFF
TGCGCCAGCAGGGTAATCCGAGGGGGAGAGCCTGAAGCTTTCTTT
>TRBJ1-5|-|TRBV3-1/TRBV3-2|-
CASSQDLGPFKGGGFLSNQPQHF
TGTGCCAGCAGCCAAGATCTTGGCCCGTTTAAGGGGGGGGGATTCCTTAGCAATCAGCCCCAGCATTTT
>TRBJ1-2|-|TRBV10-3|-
CAIRGGLEGYGYTF
TGTGCCATCAGGGGGGGACTCGAGGGCTATGGCTACACCTTC
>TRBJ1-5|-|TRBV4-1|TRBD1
CASSQDLGQGAHQPQHF
TGCGCCAGCAGCCAAGATTTGGGACAGGGGGCCCATCAGCCCCAGCATTTT
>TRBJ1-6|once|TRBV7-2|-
CASSYGSPNSPLHF
TGTGCCAGCAGCTACGGGTCGCCGAATTCACCCCTCCACTTT
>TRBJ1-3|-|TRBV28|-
CASTKMGAGGNTIYF
TGTGCCAGCACCAAAATGGGGGCCGGAGGAAACACCATATATTTT
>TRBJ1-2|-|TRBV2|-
CASSGQDFSYTF
TGTGCCAGCAGTGGCCAGGATTTTAGCTACACCTTC
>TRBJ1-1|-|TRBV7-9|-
CASSLKGGRAEAFF
TGTGCCAGCAGCTTAAAGGGTGGCAGGGCTGAAGCTTTCTTT
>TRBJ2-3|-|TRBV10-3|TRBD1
CAISRDRGSSTDTQYF
TGTGCCATCAGTCGGGACAGGGGATCTAGCACAGATACGCAGTATTTT
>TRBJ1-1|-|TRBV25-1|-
CASRPPGRNTEAFF
TGTGCCAGCAGACCCCCAGGCAGAAACACTGAAGCTTTCTTT
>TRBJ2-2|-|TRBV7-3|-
CASSSQPGGELFF
TGTGCCAGCAGCTCCCAACCAGGCGGGGAGCTGTTTTTT
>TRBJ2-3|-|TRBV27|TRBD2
CASSPTSGLSTDTQYF
TGTGCCAGCAGTCCGACTAGCGGACTCAGCACAGATACGCAGTATTTT
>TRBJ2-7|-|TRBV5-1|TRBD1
CASSHPTRDRDSYEQYF
TGCGCCAGCAGCCACCCAACCCGGGACAGGGACTCCTACGAGCAGTACTTC
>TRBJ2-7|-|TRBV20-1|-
CSASGPYEQYF
TGCAGTGCCTCGGGTCCCTACGAGCAGTACTTC
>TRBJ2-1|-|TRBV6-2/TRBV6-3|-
CASSYSRLNLYNEQFF
TGTGCCAGCAGTTACTCGAGGCTAAACCTATATAATGAGCAGTTCTTC
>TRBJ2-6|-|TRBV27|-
CASSFRGASGGANVLTF
TGTGCCAGCAGTTTCCGGGGGGCGTCGGGTGGGGCCAACGTCCTGACTTTC
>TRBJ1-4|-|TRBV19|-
CASAGTVEEKLFF
TGTGCCAGTGCCGGCACCGTGGAGGAAAAACTGTTTTTT
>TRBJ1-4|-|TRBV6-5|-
CASRRVGRGEEKLFF
TGTGCCAGCAGGCGCGTGGGGAGGGGAGAAGAAAAACTGTTTTTT
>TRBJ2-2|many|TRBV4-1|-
CASSQVDLVSTGELFF
TGCGCCAGCAGCCAAGTGGATCTAGTTAGCACCGGGGAGCTGTTTTTT
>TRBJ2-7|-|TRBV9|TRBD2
CASSDSGLASDEQYF
TGTGCCAGCAGCGACTCGGGACTAGCTTCGGACGAGCAGTACTTC
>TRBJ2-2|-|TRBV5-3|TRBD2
CARRRGSSGRGANTGELFF
TGTGCCAGAAGACGAGGTTCTAGCGGGAGGGGGGCGAACACCGGGGAGCTGTTTTTT
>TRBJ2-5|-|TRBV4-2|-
CASSQDSLGGGGGETQYF
TGTGCCAGCAGCCAAGATTCCCTGGGAGGAGGGGGCGGAGAGACCCAGTACTTC
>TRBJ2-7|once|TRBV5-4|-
CASSLKHGAYEQYF
TGTGCCAGCAGCTTAAAGCACGGAGCCTACGAGCAGTACTTC
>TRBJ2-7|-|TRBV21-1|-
CASAIEASGRASEQYF
TGTGCCAGCGCCATTGAAGCTAGCGGGAGGGCAAGCGAGCAGTACTTC
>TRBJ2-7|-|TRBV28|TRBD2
CASNLAGGQNEQYF
TGTGCCAGCAACTTAGCGGGAGGACAGAACGAGCAGTACTTC
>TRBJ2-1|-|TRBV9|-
CASSVGADNEQFF
TGTGCCAGCAGCGTTGGAGCGGACAATGAGCAGTTCTTC
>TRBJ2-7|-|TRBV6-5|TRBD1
CASSYGTGDYEQYF
TGTGCCAGCAGTTACGGGACAGGAGACTACGAGCAGTACTTC
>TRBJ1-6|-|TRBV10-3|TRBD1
CAISELGQSSPLHF
TGTGCCATCAGTGAGTTGGGACAGAGCTCCCCCCTCCACTTT
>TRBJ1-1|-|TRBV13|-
CASSLERNTEAFF
TGTGCCAGCAGCTTAGAGAGGAACACTGAAGCTTTCTTT
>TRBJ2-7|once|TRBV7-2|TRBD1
CASSFGTDYEQYF
TGTGCCAGCAGCTTCGGGACAGACTACGAGCAGTACTTC
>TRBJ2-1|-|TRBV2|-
CASSEWGISYNEQFF
TGTGCCAGCAGTGAATGGGGCATCTCCTACAATGAGCAGTTCTTC
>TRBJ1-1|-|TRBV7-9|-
CASSGGFGKTEAFF
TGTGCCAGCAGCGGGGGGTTCGGGAAAACTGAAGCTTTCTTT
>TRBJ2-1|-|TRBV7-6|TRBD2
CASSLGAVAGGGNEQFF
TGTGCCAGCAGCTTAGGGGCTGTGGCGGGAGGGGGGAATGAGCAGTTCTTC
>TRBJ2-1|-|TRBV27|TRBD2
CASSRGLAGYNEQFF
TGTGCCAGCAGTCGGGGGCTAGCGGGGTACAATGAGCAGTTCTTC
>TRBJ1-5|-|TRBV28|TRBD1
CASSSHRGRFQPQHF
TGTGCCAGCAGTTCACACAGGGGGCGCTTTCAGCCCCAGCATTTT
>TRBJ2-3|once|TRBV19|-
CASLGDYTDTQYF
TGTGCCAGCCTTGGAGACTACACAGATACGCAGTATTTT
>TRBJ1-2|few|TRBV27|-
CASSISFSRDGYTF
TGTGCCAGCAGTATATCCTTCAGCAGGGATGGCTACACCTTC
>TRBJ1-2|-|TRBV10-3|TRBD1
CAISESGGQGLIGYGYTF
TGTGCCATCAGTGAGTCGGGGGGACAGGGATTAATTGGCTATGGCTACACCTTC
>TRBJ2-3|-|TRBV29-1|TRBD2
CSGRDTDTQYF
TGCTCCGGGAGGGACACAGATACGCAGTATTTT
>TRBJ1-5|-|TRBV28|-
CASSLHGTLSNQPQHF
TGTGCCAGCAGTCTACATGGGACATTGAGCAATCAGCCCCAGCATTTT
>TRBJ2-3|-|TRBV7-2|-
CASSPASVPGTDTQYF
TGTGCCAGCAGCCCAGCGTCAGTCCCCGGTACAGATACGCAGTATTTT
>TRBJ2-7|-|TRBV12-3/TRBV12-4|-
CASRLQGGDEQYF
TGTGCCAGCAGATTACAGGGAGGGGACGAGCAGTACTTC
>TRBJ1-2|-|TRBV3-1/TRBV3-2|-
CASSHTSYGYTF
TGTGCCAGCAGCCATACCAGCTATGGCTACACCTTC
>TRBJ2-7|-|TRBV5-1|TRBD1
CASSAGGTGPYEQYF
TGCGCCAGCAGCGCTGGTGGGACAGGTCCCTACGAGCAGTACTTC
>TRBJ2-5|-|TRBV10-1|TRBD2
CASSEMRGAREETQYF
TGCGCCAGCAGCGAAATGCGGGGGGCGAGGGAAGAGACCCAGTACTTC
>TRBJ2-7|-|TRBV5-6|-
CASSLRGGEQYF
TGTGCCAGCAGCTTGAGGGGGGGCGAGCAGTACTTC
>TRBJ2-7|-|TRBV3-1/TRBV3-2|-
CASSQGVGGGIYEQYF
TGTGCCAGCAGCCAAGGGGTGGGGGGAGGTATCTACGAGCAGTACTTC